These T cell receptor beta chains were read from a single sample in a study of T cells in Graves' hyperthyroidism and ophthalmopathy. From the multiplex PCR reads, TCRdb called clonotypes with MiXCR, one entry per CDR3 protein. The sample lists about 530,000 distinct CDR3 sequences; 17% were seen once. The sample was blood. Receptors originate from a woman under 30 with Graves' ophthalmopathy. Each CDR3 is given with its conserved first and last residue. Each record gives: V gene, J gene, clone size, CDR3 protein. A row's size may be missing; if present it is once, few, many or a size class.

TRBV7-2	TRBJ1-1	many	CASSPNPGGGTEAFF
TRBV3-1	TRBJ2-5	.	CASSQPLTQGGETQYF
TRBV6-5	TRBJ1-2	.	CASSYGYETGGDYGYTF
TRBV15	TRBJ2-5	few	CATGTGGRETQYF
TRBV20-1	TRBJ2-5	many	CSARVLGPQETQYF
TRBV12-3/TRBV12-4	TRBJ2-7	many	CASSSMDSTYEQYF
TRBV12-3/TRBV12-4	TRBJ1-1	.	CASSLTGGRRAEAFF
TRBV29-1	TRBJ1-1	many	CTGERDTEAFF
TRBV6-1	TRBJ2-3	.	CASSDSGRTQYF
TRBV20-1	TRBJ2-7	many	CSASYQGVDYEQYF
TRBV15	TRBJ2-3	few	CATSRAGGTSGRGTQYF
TRBV20-1	TRBJ2-1	.	CSARDPFVRGGHNEQFF
TRBV12-3/TRBV12-4	TRBJ1-2	.	CASRISGNRYGYTF
TRBV28	TRBJ2-3	many	CASSLTGHGTDTQYF
TRBV20-1	TRBJ2-7	.	CSARDPGRTSYEQYF
TRBV20-1	TRBJ2-1	many	CSGRGGAYEQFF
TRBV5-5	TRBJ2-1	many	CASSLSGRSNNEQFF
TRBV14	TRBJ2-1	.	CASSQDTYPIYNEQFF